This TCR beta chain was captured by sequencing in a study of CD8 T cells in ankylosing spondylitis. Overall study results and limits: A TCR beta motif of about eight highly homologous variants seemed to mark ankylosing spondylitis blood. CD8+ disease-linked clones were present at relatively low frequencies in blood.

By quantitative 5'-RACE with molecular barcodes, the TCR beta libraries were made. TCRdb re-analysed the 5' RACE reads in MiXCR, keeping a single row per CDR3 protein. The data show roughly 200,000 distinct CDR3 sequences, 25% to 30% seen once. There are 12 residues in the CDR3. Trimming took 1 base from V and 5 from J, leaving 7 bases between them. Per germline, CDR1 DFQATT and CDR2 SNEGSKA (reference sequence). Concerning this clonotype itself: As yet, its antigen is unknown.

The sequence was obtained from a male donor with ankylosing spondylitis or in good health (not recorded which). The V call is TRBV20-1, the J call TRBJ2-3; D unclear. The sequenced material came from blood, either unsorted or a sorted T cell fraction (not recorded which). Here the CDR3 DNA reads TGCAGTGCTAGAGGTGGCCGAGATACGCAGTATTTT. Translated: CSARGGRDTQYF.